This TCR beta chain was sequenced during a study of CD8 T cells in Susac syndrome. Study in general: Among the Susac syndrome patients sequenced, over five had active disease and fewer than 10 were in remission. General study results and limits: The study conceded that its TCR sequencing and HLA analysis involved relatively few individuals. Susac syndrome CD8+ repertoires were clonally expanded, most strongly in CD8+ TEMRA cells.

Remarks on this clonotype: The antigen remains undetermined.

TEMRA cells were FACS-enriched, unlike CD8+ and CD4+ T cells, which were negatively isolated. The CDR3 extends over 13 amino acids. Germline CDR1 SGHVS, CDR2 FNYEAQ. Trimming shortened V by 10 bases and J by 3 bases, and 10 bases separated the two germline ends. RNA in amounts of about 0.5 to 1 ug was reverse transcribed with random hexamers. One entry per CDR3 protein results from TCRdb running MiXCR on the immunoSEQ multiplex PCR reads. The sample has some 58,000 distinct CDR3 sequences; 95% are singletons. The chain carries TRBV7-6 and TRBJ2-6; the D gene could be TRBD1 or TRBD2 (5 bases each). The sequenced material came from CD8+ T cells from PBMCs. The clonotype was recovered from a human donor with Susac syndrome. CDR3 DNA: TGTGCCATCGGGGCTTATGGGGCCAACGTCCTGACTTTC. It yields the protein CAIGAYGANVLTF. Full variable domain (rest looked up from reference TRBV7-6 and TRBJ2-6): GAGVSQSPRYKVTKRGQDVALRCDPISGHVSLYWYRQALGQGPEFLTYFNYEAQQDKSGLPNDRFSAERPEGSISTLTIQRTEQRDSAMYRCAIGAYGANVLTFGAGSRLTVL.